The clone carrying this TCR beta chain was picked up a small number of times. Its antigen is unidentified. This entry belongs to a study of T cell responses to AZD1222 COVID-19 vaccine. Findings and limits, study-wide: Possibly, clonal diversity was underestimated; donors were largely white British and included more females. A rise in Spike-specific TCR breadth and depth followed two AZD1222 doses.

Per the germline V gene, CDR1 is SNHLY and CDR2 is FYNNEI. The CDR3 consists of 14 residues. Trimming removed 4 bases from V and 6 bases from J, with 16 bases in between. Measured with immunoSEQ multiplex PCR; TCRdb has only the in-frame clones, and not every one. The sample holds 55,000 to 75,000 clones, 85% seen once. Sequences were derived from peripheral blood, sampled on day 0 of AZD1222 vaccination. The origin of this receptor is an adult in good health. The rearrangement uses TRBV2 and TRBJ2-7; either TRBD1 or TRBD2 may fit D (5 bases each). CDR3 loop: CASSAPGPPAEQYF. Written as DNA, the CDR3 is TGTGCCAGCAGTGCTCCGGGGCCCCCGGCCGAGCAGTACTTC.